The entry below gives a single T cell receptor beta chain sequence along with its context. In the original workflow: Amplified reference gene primers provided the basis for estimating nucleated cell counts. The data were produced by immunoSEQ multiplex PCR, yet TCRdb's version contains in-frame clones alone and is incomplete. V and J calls and clone size follow that table, whereas D and trimming were derived from the DNA. The table has fewer than 85,000 clones, approximately 90% seen once; the top ten hold about 4.5%. Germline V lookup: CDR1 MDHEN, CDR2 SYDVKM. Losses at the gene ends were 0 bases for V and 4 bases for J; bases not matched to a gene: 4. CDR3 length equals 15 residues. These data originate in a study of blood T cell repertoires in COVID-19. Overall study: Samples representing acute and convalescent COVID-19 were sourced from the United States, Italy and Spain. PBMCs, B-cell-depleted T cells, or T cells were the source of the cDNA or gDNA that made up the material.

Sequencing was done on a sample of peripheral blood. The rearrangement links TRBV28 to TRBJ1-1; 8 bases match TRBD1. This TCR was recovered from a man in his forties or fifties with active COVID-19. This CDR3 reads CASSLWTGEGTEAFF. The CDR3 DNA follows: TGTGCCAGCAGTTTATGGACAGGGGAAGGCACTGAAGCTTTCTTT.